The 32 T cell receptor beta chains in this list originate from one sample, sequenced in a study of graft-versus-host responses after intestinal transplantation (dated by TCRdb to the early 2020s). These receptors lack a known antigen. The sample's time point label, in plain terms: cells obtained before transplantation from donor or recipient. Libraries were constructed by the immunoSEQ multiplex PCR assay. TCRdb limited this immuneACCESS table to in-frame rearrangements with V and J called. A share of clones is missing; checked studies link under half to unresolved V genes, and the rest is unexplained. The sample table records some 110,000 clones; just under 95% of these occur just once. Around 1% of the sample is taken by the ten largest. Sequenced material: unstimulated CD8+ T cells sorted from spleen or lymph node cells, taken before transplant. The receptors were sampled from a human donor who was the organ donor for an intestinal transplant.

This clone came up once. This rearrangement joins TRBV7-8 to TRBJ2-5; D gene ambiguous. The CDR3 runs 12 residues. Trimming removed 4 bases at V and 5 bases at J, with 8 bases between. CDR1 SGHVS and CDR2 FQNEAQ come from the germline V gene. In nucleotides, the CDR3 is TGTGCCAGCAGCTGGCAAAAGGAGACCCAGTACTTC. The encoded protein is CASSWQKETQYF.

The rearrangement links TRBV28 to TRBJ2-7, with 8 bases identical to TRBD1. Per germline, CDR1 MDHEN and CDR2 SYDVKM. The CDR3 spans 12 residues. V shed 3 bases, J shed 7 bases, and the junction held 2 bases outside the gene matches. In nucleotides, the CDR3 is TGTGCCAGCAGTTTCAGGGGGCGTGAGCAGTACTTC. Residues: CASSFRGREQYF.

The rearrangement joins TRBV29-1 to TRBJ2-1; the match to TRBD2 covers 9 bases. The CDR3 is made up of 17 amino acids. CDR1 is SQVTM and CDR2 is ANQGSEA in the germline V gene. V was pared by 4 bases and J by 9 bases, with 19 bases of the junction left unmatched. The CDR3 protein is CSVGVLLSGRSLGEQFF. The CDR3 region has the DNA TGCAGCGTTGGGGTGCTCCTTAGCGGGAGAAGTTTGGGTGAGCAGTTCTTC.

The rearrangement joins TRBV27 to TRBJ2-2; 7 bases fit TRBD2. V shed 3 bases, J shed 7 bases, and the junction held 11 bases outside the gene matches. The CDR3 extends over 16 amino acids. Germline CDR1 is MNHEY and CDR2 is SMNVEV (reference sequence). Here the CDR3 DNA reads TGTGCCAGCAGTTTCAGCGGGGAAGGTAACGGCGGGGAGCTGTTTTTT. As protein: CASSFSGEGNGGELFF.

The chain is built from TRBV4-2 and TRBJ2-7, with D perhaps given as TRBD1 or TRBD2 (5 bases each). This CDR3 is 11 amino acids long. V was cut by 0 bases and J by 8 bases, with 5 bases left in between. The V gene's germline CDR1 is LGHNA and CDR2 YNFKEQ. The CDR3 loop is CASSQEGQQYF. CDR3 DNA sequence: TGTGCCAGCAGCCAAGAGGGACAGCAGTACTTC.

This clone was detected a few times. The chain has TRBV27 and TRBJ2-3, with 11 bases aligning to TRBD2. CDR3 size: 15 residues. Germline V gene lookup returns CDR1 MNHEY and CDR2 SMNVEV (reference sequence). V lost 6 bases and J lost 4; bases outside the gene matches: 6. CDR3 coding DNA: TGTGCCAGCAGCTTAGCGGGAGGGCGGGCAGATACGCAGTATTTT. Its protein is CASSLAGGRADTQYF.

The chain couples TRBV27 to TRBJ2-1; a weak D match, TRBD2 (6 bases). Germline CDR1 MNHEY, CDR2 SMNVEV (reference sequence). The CDR3 length is 18 residues. Trimming took off 10 bases at V and 0 bases at J, with 25 bases between the two ends. The CDR3 is CAISPTSRGPSSYNEQFF. CDR3 DNA sequence: TGTGCCATCTCACCGACTAGTCGGGGCCCAAGCTCCTACAATGAGCAGTTCTTC.

V gene TRBV6-1 combines with J gene TRBJ2-7; 8 bases match TRBD1. Germline lookup yields CDR1 MNHNS and CDR2 SASEGT. V shed 4 bases and J 3 bases; nucleotides not matched to a gene: 2. CDR3 length: 13 amino acids. For the CDR3, the DNA is TGTGCCAGCAGTGGGACAGGGTACTACGAGCAGTACTTC. Its protein is CASSGTGYYEQYF.

The V gene is TRBV5-1, the J gene TRBJ2-3; 8 nucleotides line up with TRBD1. The V gene end was trimmed by 4 bases and the J gene end by 2 bases; junction bases not matched to a gene: 12. This CDR3 has 17 residues. Germline assignment: CDR1 SGHRS and CDR2 YFSETQ. The CDR3 is CASSPNPTGGFTDTQYF. CDR3 in DNA: TGCGCCAGCAGCCCCAACCCTACAGGGGGTTTCACAGATACGCAGTATTTT.

The CDR3 sequence is CSAVGTGRDEQFF. CDR3 coding DNA: TGCAGCGCCGTAGGCACGGGACGGGATGAGCAGTTCTTC. V gene TRBV29-1 combines with J gene TRBJ2-1, with D perhaps assigned TRBD1 or TRBD2 (5 bases each). Germline CDR1 reads SQVTM; CDR2 reads ANQGSEA. With 7 bases removed from V and 8 bases from J, the gap between germline ends came to 18 bases. The CDR3 consists of 13 residues.

CDR3 sequence reads: CASSLLSLPHEQYF. The CDR3 DNA sequence: TGTGCCAGCAGTTTATTGAGTCTGCCCCACGAGCAGTACTTC. V is TRBV27 and J is TRBJ2-7; D not resolved. Germline CDR1 MNHEY, CDR2 SMNVEV (reference sequence). There are 14 residues in the CDR3. The germline V and J ends were trimmed by 1 base and 5 bases, with 12 bases remaining between them.

This chain joins TRBV29-1 and TRBJ2-2; D possibly corresponds to TRBD2 (6 bases). The CDR3 sequence is 15 residues long. CDR1 is SQVTM and CDR2 is ANQGSEA in the germline V gene. V lost 1 base, J lost 4 bases, and 13 bases lay in between. In nucleotides, the CDR3 is TGCAGCGTTGAAGGCGGGGCGGGCACCACCGGGGAGCTGTTTTTT. Residues: CSVEGGAGTTGELFF.

This clone was seen a few times. Other nucleotide sequences in the sample specify the same CDR3. This rearrangement joins TRBV7-9 to TRBJ1-1, with D unresolved. The V and J ends lost 1 base and 0 bases respectively, with 0 bases between them. Looked up from germline, CDR1 is SEHNR and CDR2 is FQNEAQ (reference sequence). The length of the CDR3 is 12 residues. In DNA, the CDR3 is TGTGCCAGCAGCTTAGTGAACACTGAAGCTTTCTTT. Translation gives CASSLVNTEAFF.

This chain joins TRBV6-1 and TRBJ2-1; 7 nucleotides line up with TRBD1. The CDR3 sequence is 13 residues long. In germline, CDR1 is MNHNS, CDR2 SASEGT. After removal of 7 bases from V and 5 bases from J, the junction contained 5 bases not matched to a gene. CDR3 in amino acids: CASTGTADNEQFF. The CDR3, as DNA: TGTGCCAGCACCGGGACAGCAGACAATGAGCAGTTCTTC.

This clone was counted a single time. The V and J genes are TRBV9 and TRBJ2-1; 7 bases fit TRBD2. This CDR3 contains 17 residues. Looked up from germline, CDR1 is SGDLS and CDR2 is YYNGEE. V gave up 7 bases and J gave up 2 bases; unmatched junction bases: 15. CDR3 sequence reads: CASGVHSGEGTYNEQFF. DNA for the CDR3: TGTGCCAGCGGAGTCCATAGTGGGGAGGGAACCTACAATGAGCAGTTCTTC.

The CDR3 loop reads CASSLRVSGANVLTF. The CDR3 bases are TGTGCCAGCAGCCTGCGAGTGTCTGGGGCCAACGTCCTGACTTTC. The chain uses TRBV5-6 and TRBJ2-6; D is uncertain. Germline V gene sequence: CDR1 SGHDT, CDR2 YYEEEE. CDR3 length: 15 amino acids. Between the trimmed V and J ends, which lost 4 bases and 1 base, there was a span of 9 bases.

V usage is TRBV5-6 and J usage is TRBJ1-4, with TRBD1 matching 7 bases. This CDR3 contains 16 residues. The V segment lost 3 bases and the J segment 8 bases; nucleotides outside the gene matches: 13. The germline V gene encodes CDR1 SGHDT and CDR2 YYEEEE. Here the CDR3 reads CASSSGPDRAVEKLFF. The CDR3 DNA reads TGTGCCAGCAGCTCAGGTCCTGACAGGGCCGTAGAAAAACTGTTTTTT.

The chain combines TRBV13 with TRBJ1-1; 7 bases are shared with TRBD1. The length of the CDR3 is 19 residues. With 11 bases clipped from V and 5 bases from J, the junction kept 29 bases outside the gene matches. CDR1 and CDR2 (germline): PRHDT, FYEKMQ (reference sequence). The DNA of the CDR3 is TGTGCCGGCGAGAGGTGGGCAGGGGGGCTCCGATTGGGTTGGACTGAAGCTTTCTTT. Protein sequence: CAGERWAGGLRLGWTEAFF.

The chain recombines TRBV9 with TRBJ2-3; 7 bases align to TRBD2. The CDR3 extends over 15 amino acids. V dropped 0 bases and J dropped 2; count of bases not matched to a gene: 3. Germline V lookup: CDR1 SGDLS, CDR2 YYNGEE. CDR3 region: CASSVAGLDTDTQYF. As DNA, the CDR3 is TGTGCCAGCAGCGTAGCCGGACTAGACACAGATACGCAGTATTTT.

The V and J genes are TRBV6-5 and TRBJ2-7, with 7 bases matching TRBD1. The CDR3 is 13 residues long. Trimming took 2 bases from V and 3 from J; bases not matched to a gene: 1. Germline CDR1 is MNHEY and CDR2 is SVGAGI. The DNA of the CDR3 is TGTGCCAGCAGTTACCGGACAGGCTACGAGCAGTACTTC. Amino acid sequence: CASSYRTGYEQYF.

The rearrangement links TRBV5-1 to TRBJ2-6, with TRBD2 identical over 8 bases. This CDR3 comprises 17 residues. Looked up from germline, CDR1 is SGHRS and CDR2 is YFSETQ. Trimming took 4 bases from V and 2 from J; bases not matched to a gene: 8. For the CDR3, the DNA is TGCGCCAGCAGCGGGGGACTAGTAGTCGCTGGGGCCAACGTCCTGACTTTC. It encodes CASSGGLVVAGANVLTF.

V usage is TRBV27 and J usage is TRBJ2-7; D may be TRBD1 (6 bases). CDR1 and CDR2 (germline): MNHEY, SMNVEV (reference sequence). This CDR3 is 14 amino acids long. Deletions cut 5 bases from V and 5 bases from J, with 16 bases between. The CDR3 sequence is CASSRHPGVDEQYF. CDR3 in DNA: TGTGCCAGCAGTCGACACCCAGGGGTCGACGAGCAGTACTTC.

The J gene is TRBJ2-4, the V gene TRBV13; D tentatively reads TRBD1 or TRBD2 (6 bases each). V gave up 5 bases and J gave up 7 bases, with 18 bases separating them. This CDR3 is built from 15 residues. Germline V gene sequence: CDR1 PRHDT, CDR2 FYEKMQ (reference sequence). The CDR3 region has the DNA TGTGCCAGCAGCCCCTGGGGGGCGGGATTGAACATTCAGTACTTC. Translating gives CASSPWGAGLNIQYF.

The table lists this clone with a count of one. The chain joins TRBV9 to TRBJ2-3; D remains ambiguous. The ends were cut back, 2 bases at V and 0 bases at J, with 13 bases in the middle. This CDR3 region has 16 residues. CDR1 and CDR2 from the germline V gene are SGDLS and YYNGEE. CDR3 in amino acids: CASSVPSPPSTDTQYF. The CDR3 DNA follows: TGTGCCAGCAGCGTGCCCTCGCCCCCTAGCACAGATACGCAGTATTTT.

The V call is TRBV29-1, the J call TRBJ2-7; tentatively, D is TRBD2 (6 bases). Germline values: CDR1 SQVTM, CDR2 ANQGSEA. The CDR3 has 13 amino acids. Deletions cut 4 bases from V and 3 bases from J, with 13 bases between. The CDR3 bases are TGCAGCGTTGTTGGAGGGGAGGACTACGAGCAGTACTTC. It is translated as CSVVGGEDYEQYF.

The V call is TRBV19, the J call TRBJ1-2; D remains unclear. The CDR3 has 13 residues. V lost 5 bases to trimming and J lost 6 bases, with 13 bases between them. Germline V gives CDR1 LNHDA, CDR2 SQIVND (reference sequence). CDR3 bases: TGTGCCAGTAGTCCCCACAGAGTTCATGGCTACACCTTC. Amino acids: CASSPHRVHGYTF.

The chain uses TRBV5-4 and TRBJ2-7; TRBD2 matches at 7 bases. This CDR3 contains 14 residues. J gave up 2 bases and V 0 bases, and 2 bases lay outside the gene matches. The germline V gene encodes CDR1 SGHNT and CDR2 YYREEE (reference sequence). CDR3 sequence: CASSLGGGTYEQYF. The DNA of the CDR3 is TGTGCCAGCAGCTTGGGGGGGGGTACCTACGAGCAGTACTTC.

This clone was picked up one time. J is TRBJ2-2 and V is TRBV27; D could derive from TRBD1 or TRBD2 (5 bases each). There are 14 residues in the CDR3. V was cut by 5 bases and J by 4 bases, with 11 bases left in between. CDR1 and CDR2 from the germline V gene are MNHEY and SMNVEV (reference sequence). The CDR3: CASSGGRFTGELFF. The CDR3 DNA reads TGTGCCAGCAGTGGGGGAAGATTCACCGGGGAGCTGTTTTTT.

The table lists this clone with a count of one. The chain is built from TRBV6-5 and TRBJ2-7; D uncertain. The CDR3 has 16 residues. The germline V and J ends were trimmed by 0 bases and 3 bases, with 15 bases remaining between them. In germline, CDR1 is MNHEY, CDR2 SVGAGI. The CDR3 DNA reads TGTGCCAGCAGTTACTCGACCGCCAGACACTTCTACGAGCAGTACTTC. Its translation: CASSYSTARHFYEQYF.

The rearrangement uses TRBV7-9 and TRBJ2-7; 11 nucleotides align to TRBD1. The V and J ends lost 5 bases and 5 bases, in that order; junction bases with no gene match: 8. Germline values: CDR1 SEHNR, CDR2 FQNEAQ (reference sequence). This CDR3 spans 15 amino acids. The CDR3 bases are TGTGCCAGCAGCACCCGGACAGGGGGCTTGCACGAGCAGTACTTC. This gives the protein CASSTRTGGLHEQYF. Supplemented by reference TRBV7-9 and TRBJ2-7, the full variable domain reads DTGVSQNPRHKITKRGQNVTFRCDPISEHNRLYWYRQTLGQGPEFLTYFQNEAQLEKSRLLSDRFSAERPKGSFSTLEIQRTEQGDSAMYLCASSTRTGGLHEQYFGPGTRLTVT.

The CDR3 region is CASSPGAHTNTEAFF. The CDR3 DNA sequence: TGTGCCAGCAGCCCAGGGGCGCATACGAACACTGAAGCTTTCTTT. The rearrangement links TRBV6-1 to TRBJ1-1; weak D call: TRBD1 (6 bases). Looked up from germline, CDR1 is MNHNS and CDR2 is SASEGT. V lost 6 bases, J lost 1 base, and 15 bases lay in between. This CDR3 comprises 15 residues.

In DNA form, the CDR3 reads TGCGCCAGCAGCCGAGAAAACCAACCCTATGGCTACACCTTC. This translates into CASSRENQPYGYTF. The chain couples TRBV4-3 to TRBJ1-2, with no clear D. The CDR3 is 14 residues long. Trimming shortened V by 4 bases and J by 4 bases, and 13 bases separated the two germline ends. Germline CDR1 is LGHNA and CDR2 is YSLEER.